Shown below are 17 T cell receptor beta chains from a single sample sequenced in a study of T cell responses to AZD1222 COVID-19 vaccine. TCRdb's copy holds only in-frame clones and misses some; the assay was immunoSEQ multiplex PCR. The table shows over 85,000 clones, with 80% to 95% occurring only once. The specimen was peripheral blood, collected 28 days after the second AZD1222 dose. These receptors were obtained from an adult who received the AZD1222 COVID-19 vaccine.

This chain uses TRBV4-1 with TRBJ1-2; D uncertain. The CDR3 covers 13 residues. V dropped 1 base and J dropped 2 bases, with 5 bases sitting between them. The germline CDR1 and CDR2 sequences are MGHRA and YSYEKL. The CDR3 DNA follows: TGCGCCAGCAGCCAAGGTCAGAACTATGGCTACACCTTC. Translated: CASSQGQNYGYTF.

The CDR3 spells CASSRSGSGGTGELFF. As DNA, the CDR3 is TGCGCCAGCAGTCGCTCGGGGAGCGGAGGAACCGGGGAGCTGTTTTTT. The rearrangement links TRBV4-1 to TRBJ2-2; TRBD2 might be the D (5 bases). Trimming shortened V by 6 bases and J by 5 bases, and 19 bases separated the two germline ends. Germline values: CDR1 MGHRA, CDR2 YSYEKL. The CDR3 contains 16 residues.

The V call is TRBV11-2, the J call TRBJ2-1; D may match TRBD1 or TRBD2 (5 bases each). Trimming removed 5 bases from V and 8 bases from J, with 22 bases in between. Germline V lookup: CDR1 SGHAT, CDR2 FQNNGV. This CDR3 is 16 amino acids long. DNA for the CDR3: TGTGCCAGCAGCCGGGACGGACCCTCCCTAGGGCATGAGCAGTTCTTC. It translates to CASSRDGPSLGHEQFF.

The rearrangement uses TRBV19 and TRBJ1-2, with D possibly matching TRBD1 (5 bases). V was trimmed by 7 bases and J by 8 bases, leaving 23 bases between them. Germline V gene lookup returns CDR1 LNHDA and CDR2 SQIVND (reference sequence). This CDR3 has 15 amino acids. The CDR3 bases are TGTGCCAGTACCGAGGCAGAGGGGTCCCTGCGAGGCTACACCTTC. Encoded protein: CASTEAEGSLRGYTF. Based on the CDR3 plus reference TRBV19 and TRBJ1-2, the full variable domain is DGGITQSPKYLFRKEGQNVTLSCEQNLNHDAMYWYRQDPGQGLRLIYYSQIVNDFQKGDIAEGYSVSREKKESFPLTVTSAQKNPTAFYLCASTEAEGSLRGYTFGSGTRLTVV.

V usage is TRBV25-1 and J usage is TRBJ2-2; 8 nucleotides line up with TRBD2. Germline CDR1 reads MGHDK; CDR2 reads SYGVNS. With 6 bases clipped from V and 6 bases from J, the junction kept 9 bases outside the gene matches. CDR3 length equals 15 residues. Here the CDR3 DNA reads TGTGCCAGCAGCGACAAACGGGGGGGCGCCGGGGAGCTGTTTTTT. This codes for CASSDKRGGAGELFF. The full variable domain, rest sourced from reference TRBV25-1 and TRBJ2-2, is EADIYQTPRYLVIGTGKKITLECSQTMGHDKMYWYQQDPGMELHLIHYSYGVNSTEKGDLSSESTVSRIRTEHFPLTLESARPSHTSQYLCASSDKRGGAGELFFGEGSRLTVL.

The chain carries TRBV7-6 and TRBJ2-6; 10 bases are a match to TRBD1. Looked up from germline, CDR1 is SGHVS and CDR2 is FNYEAQ. This CDR3 contains 18 residues. J lost 0 bases, V lost 5 bases, and 7 bases had no gene match. The CDR3 here is CASSLRTGGLSGANVLTF. The CDR3 DNA is TGTGCCAGCAGCCTGAGGACAGGGGGACTCTCTGGGGCCAACGTCCTGACTTTC.

This clone showed up just once. The chain carries TRBV6-1 and TRBJ2-7; 10 nucleotides line up with TRBD1. The V segment lost 2 bases and the J segment 2 bases; nucleotides outside the gene matches: 3. This CDR3 is built from 15 residues. Germline CDR1 reads MNHNS; CDR2 reads SASEGT. In DNA form, the CDR3 reads TGTGCCAGCAGTGAAAGGGGGACAGGGGCCTACGAGCAGTACTTC. This gives the protein CASSERGTGAYEQYF.

This clone showed up just once. The CDR3 region is CASSLAAAGGEKLFF. The CDR3 DNA follows: TGCGCCAGCAGCTTGGCGGCGGCAGGGGGCGAAAAACTGTTTTTT. V and J are TRBV5-1 and TRBJ1-4, with 8 bases aligning to TRBD1. CDR1 is SGHRS and CDR2 is YFSETQ in the germline V gene. The CDR3 is 15 amino acids. Losses at the gene ends were 0 bases for V and 8 bases for J; bases not matched to a gene: 6.

A note on this clone: Other nucleotide sequences from this sample produce the same CDR3. The chain has TRBV6-2 or TRBV6-3 and TRBJ2-7, with D unresolved. The CDR3 is made up of 12 amino acids. The V and J ends lost 6 bases and 2 bases respectively, with 8 bases between them. CDR1 and CDR2 (germline): MNHEY, SVGEGT. The CDR3 loop is CASSPVAYEQYF. In nucleotides, the CDR3 is TGTGCCAGCAGCCCCGTGGCCTACGAGCAGTACTTC.

The genes are TRBV6-5 and TRBJ1-3; D ambiguous. Per germline, CDR1 MNHEY and CDR2 SVGAGI. CDR3 length: 14 residues. V lost 0 bases and J lost 4, with 7 bases in between. Here the CDR3 reads CASSYSPWGNTIYF. The DNA of the CDR3 is TGTGCCAGCAGTTACTCGCCGTGGGGAAACACCATATATTTT.

This sequence joins TRBV18 and TRBJ1-1, with TRBD1 identical over 10 bases. The junction had 5 bases not matched to a gene; V was cut back by 6 bases and J by 1 base. Germline assignment: CDR1 KGHSH and CDR2 LQKENI. The CDR3 loop spans 15 amino acids. CDR3 bases: TGTGCCAGCTCCTTAGGACAGGGGGGGAACACTGAAGCTTTCTTT. Amino acids: CASSLGQGGNTEAFF.

This CDR3 reads CASSLASTEAFF. The DNA for the CDR3 is TGTGCCAGCAGTTTGGCGTCGACTGAAGCTTTCTTT. V and J are TRBV28 and TRBJ1-1; D gene uncertain. CDR1 and CDR2 from the germline V gene are MDHEN and SYDVKM. The V end was cut by 3 bases, the J end by 5 bases, with 7 bases between. The CDR3 totals 12 residues.

This sequence joins TRBV30 and TRBJ1-2; no clear D. Per germline, CDR1 GTSNPN and CDR2 SVGIG (reference sequence). The CDR3 covers 12 residues. Deletions cut 0 bases from V and 4 bases from J, with 6 bases between. Written as DNA, the CDR3 is TGTGCCTGGAGTGTAGGACCCTATGGCTACACCTTC. Translation: CAWSVGPYGYTF.

The chain carries TRBV28 and TRBJ2-2; 10 bases are a match to TRBD1. Germline V gene data show CDR1 as MDHEN and CDR2 as SYDVKM. The CDR3 contains 15 residues. The trim removed 7 bases at V and 6 bases at J, leaving 8 bases unmatched. The CDR3 region has the DNA TGTGCCAGCACGACCTCTGGGACAGGGGCCGGGGAGCTGTTTTTT. Its protein is CASTTSGTGAGELFF.

V and J are TRBV12-1 and TRBJ1-3. TRBV12-1 is annotated as a pseudogene. CDR3 length equals 20 residues. The CDR3 DNA follows: TGTGCCAGCAGTCTTTGGCCCTCCCGGGCGGCGGGGGCGCGTGGAAACACCATATATTTT. Translated, it gives CASSLWPSRAAGARGNTIYF.

The CDR3 nucleotides are TGTGCCGGCGGGGGCGGGGGGGCATCTGAGACCCAGTACTTC. Translated, it gives CAGGGGGASETQYF. The chain combines TRBV30 with TRBJ2-5; 9 bases are a match to TRBD2. The CDR3 extends over 14 amino acids. Germline CDR1 and CDR2: GTSNPN and SVGIG (reference sequence). V shed 8 bases and J 5 bases; nucleotides not matched to a gene: 12.

CDR3 amino acids: CASSPPGQMNTGELFF. The CDR3 DNA follows: TGTGCCAGCAGCCCGCCGGGACAAATGAACACCGGGGAGCTGTTTTTT. The chain combines TRBV7-3 with TRBJ2-2, with D possibly being TRBD1 (6 bases). V dropped 5 bases and J dropped 1 base, with 14 bases sitting between them. Germline assignment: CDR1 SGHTA and CDR2 FQGTGA. CDR3 length: 16 residues.